The next 24 T cell receptor beta chains were all read from a single sample in a study of T cell repertoires in cytomegalovirus infection. These receptors lack a known antigen. TCRdb ran MiXCR on the reads and lists one entry per CDR3 protein. This sample has 100,000 to 150,000 distinct CDR3 sequences, with about 31% found just once. The material was CD8+ T cells from cultured PBMCs, obtained from culture after CMV antigen stimulation. All receptors derive from a human donor in good health (CMV status not recorded). Some clones in this sample may be carry-over from other donors' samples.

The chain couples TRBV27 to TRBJ1-2; 9 bases agree with TRBD1. Germline assignment: CDR1 MNHEY and CDR2 SMNVEV (reference sequence). Losses at the gene ends were 6 bases for V and 8 bases for J; bases not matched to a gene: 7. This CDR3 comprises 13 residues. The CDR3 sequence: CASSKGTGSGYTF. Written as DNA, the CDR3 is TGTGCCAGCAGCAAAGGGACAGGGAGCGGCTACACCTTC.

CDR3 amino acids: CASSYDRTGSINEQFF. Written as DNA, the CDR3 is TGTGCCAGCAGTTACGATAGGACAGGGAGCATCAATGAGCAGTTCTTC. This chain links TRBV6-2 or TRBV6-3 with TRBJ2-1; 8 bases line up with TRBD1. The CDR3 spans 16 residues. The V segment lost 2 bases and the J segment 6 bases; nucleotides outside the gene matches: 9. CDR1 and CDR2 (germline): MNHEY, SVGEGT.

CDR3 in DNA: TGTGCCAGCAGTTTTGCGTCGGCGTTGGAGCAGTTCTTC. Translated, it gives CASSFASALEQFF. This sequence joins TRBV28 and TRBJ2-1; no clear D. V lost 3 bases and J 10 bases, leaving 13 bases between the germline ends. The germline V gene has CDR1 MDHEN and CDR2 SYDVKM. This CDR3 is built from 13 residues.

V is TRBV7-4 and J is TRBJ1-1; D is unresolved. Trimming stripped 5 bases from V and 1 base from J, with 17 bases between. CDR3 size: 16 residues. CDR1 is SGHVT and CDR2 is SQSDAQ in the germline V gene. CDR3 amino acids: CASSPRTWEGNTEAFF. The CDR3 nucleotides read TGTGCCAGCAGCCCTCGAACATGGGAGGGGAACACTGAAGCTTTCTTT.

This clonotype was seen a few times. The chain carries TRBV7-8 and TRBJ1-4; 8 bases map to TRBD1. The V segment lost 5 bases and the J segment 2 bases; nucleotides outside the gene matches: 7. The CDR3 runs to 16 residues. Germline assignment: CDR1 SGHVS and CDR2 FQNEAQ. CDR3 nucleotides: TGTGCCAGCAGCGCACAGGGGGTTACGACTAATGAAAAACTGTTTTTT. This sequence encodes CASSAQGVTTNEKLFF. The complete variable domain, with remaining parts taken from reference TRBV7-8 and TRBJ1-4, reads GAGVSQSPRYKVAKRGQDVALRCDPISGHVSLFWYQQALGQGPEFLTYFQNEAQLDKSGLPSDRFFAERPEGSVSTLKIQRTQQEDSAVYLCASSAQGVTTNEKLFFGSGTQLSVL.

There are a few counts of this clonotype. The chain employs TRBV7-2 and TRBJ1-1; no clear D. This CDR3 region has 13 residues. Deletions cut 1 base from V and 6 bases from J, with 9 bases between. Germline-derived CDR1 and CDR2 are SGHTA and FQGNSA. The CDR3 DNA is TGTGCCAGCAGCTTAGGGCCCGGGGCTGAAGCTTTCTTT. Translation: CASSLGPGAEAFF.

This sequence joins TRBV5-4 and TRBJ2-5, with TRBD2 identical over 8 bases. Per the germline V gene, CDR1 is SGHNT and CDR2 is YYREEE (reference sequence). J lost 4 bases, V lost 0 bases, and 8 bases had no gene match. This CDR3 spans 16 amino acids. CDR3 bases: TGTGCCAGCAGCTTGGCCTTGGCGGGAGGTGGAGAGACCCAGTACTTC. Amino acid sequence: CASSLALAGGGETQYF. The variable domain in full, with the rest retrieved from reference TRBV5-4 and TRBJ2-5, is ETGVTQSPTHLIKTRGQQVTLRCSSQSGHNTVSWYQQALGQGPQFIFQYYREEENGRGNFPPRFSGLQFPNYSSELNVNALELDDSALYLCASSLALAGGGETQYFGPGTRLLVL.

This clonotype was seen more than once but under ten times. The rearrangement uses TRBV5-1 and TRBJ1-1; unclear D gene. V was shortened by 1 base and J by 0 bases, with 16 bases between the two germline ends. CDR1 is SGHRS, CDR2 YFSETQ, per germline. The CDR3 is 17 residues long. The DNA of the CDR3 is TGCGCCAGCAGCTTGCGCGGTACGCGAATTGTGAACACTGAAGCTTTCTTT. This gives the protein CASSLRGTRIVNTEAFF.

This clonotype was recorded at least ten times. This chain links TRBV7-9 with TRBJ2-3; 12 nucleotides align to TRBD2. The CDR3 is 15 amino acids. CDR1 is SEHNR, CDR2 FQNEAQ, per germline (reference sequence). J gave up 4 bases and V 5 bases, and 4 bases lay outside the gene matches. The CDR3 region is CASSLRLAGADTQYF. In DNA, the CDR3 is TGTGCCAGCAGCCTCAGACTAGCGGGAGCAGATACGCAGTATTTT.

The rearrangement uses TRBV4-1 and TRBJ2-7; 8 bases match TRBD1. This CDR3 has 15 amino acids. CDR1 and CDR2 (germline): MGHRA, YSYEKL. V gave up 2 bases and J gave up 1 base; unmatched junction bases: 4. Here the CDR3 reads CASSQSTGVSYEQYF. The CDR3 DNA reads TGCGCCAGCAGCCAATCGACAGGGGTGTCCTACGAGCAGTACTTC.

V is TRBV5-1 and J is TRBJ2-7; 7 nucleotides match TRBD1. Germline assignment: CDR1 SGHRS and CDR2 YFSETQ. This CDR3 comprises 16 residues. V gave up 4 bases and J gave up 5 bases; unmatched junction bases: 15. Here the CDR3 DNA reads TGCGCCAGCAGCCCCCAAGCGACAGGGAGTCAACACGAGCAGTACTTC. It is translated as CASSPQATGSQHEQYF. The whole variable domain, filled in from reference TRBV5-1 and TRBJ2-7, reads KAGVTQTPRYLIKTRGQQVTLSCSPISGHRSVSWYQQTPGQGLQFLFEYFSETQRNKGNFPGRFSGRQFSNSRSEMNVSTLELGDSALYLCASSPQATGSQHEQYFGPGTRLTVT.

The V call is TRBV4-2, the J call TRBJ2-5; D remains ambiguous. Germline V gene data show CDR1 as LGHNA and CDR2 as YNFKEQ. V lost 0 bases, J lost 5 bases, and 10 bases lay in between. The CDR3 runs 14 residues. CDR3: CASSQDGVLETQYF. The CDR3 bases are TGTGCCAGCAGCCAAGATGGGGTCCTCGAGACCCAGTACTTC.

The V and J genes are TRBV20-1 and TRBJ2-1; D not resolved. The CDR3 is made up of 12 amino acids. Looked up from germline, CDR1 is DFQATT and CDR2 is SNEGSKA (reference sequence). Trimming took 6 bases from V and 8 from J, leaving 14 bases between them. CDR3: CSAAARGYEQFF. Written as DNA, the CDR3 is TGCAGTGCCGCCGCCCGTGGGTATGAGCAGTTCTTC.

The chain combines TRBV27 with TRBJ2-1; possible D gene TRBD2, 6 bases. V was clipped by 6 bases and J by 7 bases, with 10 bases between them. Germline CDR1 is MNHEY and CDR2 is SMNVEV (reference sequence). The CDR3 covers 12 residues. CDR3 nucleotide sequence: TGTGCCAGCAGGCTAGGGAGGAATGAGCAGTTCTTC. Amino acid sequence: CASRLGRNEQFF.

The chain employs TRBV29-1 and TRBJ2-1; no firm D call. In germline, CDR1 is SQVTM, CDR2 ANQGSEA. This CDR3 has 13 amino acids. V was clipped by 4 bases and J by 5 bases, with 12 bases between them. This chain's CDR3 is CSVAVAADNEQFF. CDR3 nucleotides: TGCAGCGTTGCCGTGGCCGCGGACAATGAGCAGTTCTTC.

This clonotype was observed a few times. This chain joins TRBV28 and TRBJ1-1; TRBD1 agrees at 12 bases. The CDR3 contains 20 residues. CDR1 and CDR2 (germline): MDHEN, SYDVKM. The junction had 20 bases not matched to a gene; V was cut back by 5 bases and J by 4 bases. The CDR3 DNA sequence: TGTGCCAGCAGTCGTCCGGTCCAAAGCCGGGACAGGGGGCCGGGCACTGAAGCTTTCTTT. It codes for CASSRPVQSRDRGPGTEAFF.

V and J are TRBV4-2 and TRBJ1-1; no reliable D call. Deletions cut 0 bases from V and 3 bases from J, with 8 bases between. There are 14 residues in the CDR3. Germline V gives CDR1 LGHNA, CDR2 YNFKEQ. The CDR3 DNA follows: TGTGCCAGCAGCCAAGAGAACGGAGACACTGAAGCTTTCTTT. This translates into CASSQENGDTEAFF.

The table lists this clonotype with many counts. This rearrangement joins TRBV7-8 to TRBJ2-1, with 7 positions matching TRBD1. This CDR3 is 14 amino acids long. Trimming at V came to 4 bases and at J to 5 bases, leaving 5 bases not matched to a gene. CDR1 SGHVS and CDR2 FQNEAQ come from the germline V gene. CDR3: CASSSGQRNNEQFF. DNA of the CDR3: TGTGCCAGCAGCTCGGGACAGAGAAACAATGAGCAGTTCTTC. The variable domain in full, completed from reference TRBV7-8 and TRBJ2-1, reads GAGVSQSPRYKVAKRGQDVALRCDPISGHVSLFWYQQALGQGPEFLTYFQNEAQLDKSGLPSDRFFAERPEGSVSTLKIQRTQQEDSAVYLCASSSGQRNNEQFFGPGTRLTVL.

The chain employs TRBV29-1 and TRBJ2-7; 7 bases map to TRBD1. V shed 5 bases and J 0 bases; nucleotides not matched to a gene: 4. The length of the CDR3 is 13 residues. Germline V gene sequence: CDR1 SQVTM, CDR2 ANQGSEA. CDR3 sequence (DNA): TGCAGCGTTTATACAGGGGACTCCTACGAGCAGTACTTC. Protein product: CSVYTGDSYEQYF.

The genes are TRBV9 and TRBJ1-1, with 10 positions matching TRBD1. In germline, CDR1 is SGDLS, CDR2 YYNGEE. Trimming cost V 7 bases and J 4 bases; bases outside gene matches: 4. This CDR3 is 13 amino acids long. CDR3 amino acids: CASGTGASTEAFF. As DNA, the CDR3 is TGTGCCAGCGGGACAGGGGCCTCCACTGAAGCTTTCTTT.

The J gene is TRBJ1-1, the V gene TRBV27; a weak D match, TRBD1 (5 bases). The CDR3 sequence is 14 residues long. Germline values: CDR1 MNHEY, CDR2 SMNVEV (reference sequence). The V end lost 5 bases, the J end lost 6 bases, and 16 bases lay between the germline ends. The chain's CDR3 is CASSKSAGRAEAFF. The CDR3 DNA is TGTGCCAGCAGTAAGAGCGCGGGGCGGGCTGAAGCTTTCTTT.

This chain joins TRBV7-8 and TRBJ1-4; no clear D gene. Trimming shortened V by 1 base and J by 0 bases, and 12 bases separated the two germline ends. CDR3 length equals 17 residues. Germline CDR1 and CDR2: SGHVS and FQNEAQ. DNA of the CDR3: TGTGCCAGCAGCTTAGGACCTTCGGAGACAACTAATGAAAAACTGTTTTTT. It yields the protein CASSLGPSETTNEKLFF. The full variable domain, completed using reference TRBV7-8 and TRBJ1-4, is GAGVSQSPRYKVAKRGQDVALRCDPISGHVSLFWYQQALGQGPEFLTYFQNEAQLDKSGLPSDRFFAERPEGSVSTLKIQRTQQEDSAVYLCASSLGPSETTNEKLFFGSGTQLSVL.

This clonotype was seen ten or more times. This chain uses TRBV12-3 or TRBV12-4 with TRBJ2-7; TRBD1 matches at 8 bases. V dropped 5 bases and J dropped 4; count of bases not matched to a gene: 7. The CDR3 runs to 14 residues. CDR3 DNA: TGTGCCAGCAGTGGTTTGACAGGGGCATACGAGCAGTACTTC. Encoded protein: CASSGLTGAYEQYF.

The rearrangement uses TRBV7-2 and TRBJ2-7, with D unclear. Trimming stripped 0 bases from V and 4 bases from J, with 7 bases between. Germline loops: CDR1 SGHTA, CDR2 FQGNSA. CDR3 length: 13 residues. The CDR3 protein is CASSLATDYEQYF. DNA for the CDR3: TGTGCCAGCAGCTTAGCGACGGATTACGAGCAGTACTTC.